Sequencing of this TCR beta chain was carried out in a study of T cell responses to AZD1222 COVID-19 vaccine. The table came from immunoSEQ multiplex PCR; TCRdb's copy has only in-frame clones and leaves some out. The table includes some 81,000 clones, approximately 85% detected once. Trimming shortened V by 1 base and J by 8 bases, and 18 bases separated the two germline ends. From germline, CDR1 is GTSNPN and CDR2 SVGIG (reference sequence). The length of the CDR3 is 15 residues. The material was peripheral blood, obtained 28 days after the second AZD1222 dose. The TCR was taken from an adult who received the AZD1222 COVID-19 vaccine. The chain combines TRBV30 with TRBJ1-5; no clear D. The CDR3, as DNA: TGTGCCTGGAGTGCTACAGTGGGCGGTGGTGAGCCCCAGCATTTT. It translates to CAWSATVGGGEPQHF.